The TCR beta chain under discussion was sequenced for a study of monozygotic twins with inflammatory bowel disease. General study results and limits: Among IBD patients, fewer clonotypes were shared with others than among healthy twins, especially with disease activity.

Concerning this clonotype: The antigen is undetermined.

TCRalpha and TCRbeta cDNA underwent two nested PCRs of roughly 16 and 10 cycles. TCRdb processed the 5' RACE reads again and assigns one entry to each CDR3 protein, with no DNA. The record lists about 160,000 distinct CDR3 sequences, of which the ten most abundant hold 7.4%. The CDR3 consists of 15 residues. Germline V gene data show CDR1 as MNHEY and CDR2 as SVGEGT. This clonotype originated in a human donor with ulcerative colitis or Crohn's disease, or a healthy co-twin of an affected twin (not recorded which). The chain links TRBV6-2 or TRBV6-3 to TRBJ2-7; no DNA is available, so the TRBD1 call from TCRdb remains unchecked. Input material: blood. This CDR3 reads CASRSPGQGRYEQYF.